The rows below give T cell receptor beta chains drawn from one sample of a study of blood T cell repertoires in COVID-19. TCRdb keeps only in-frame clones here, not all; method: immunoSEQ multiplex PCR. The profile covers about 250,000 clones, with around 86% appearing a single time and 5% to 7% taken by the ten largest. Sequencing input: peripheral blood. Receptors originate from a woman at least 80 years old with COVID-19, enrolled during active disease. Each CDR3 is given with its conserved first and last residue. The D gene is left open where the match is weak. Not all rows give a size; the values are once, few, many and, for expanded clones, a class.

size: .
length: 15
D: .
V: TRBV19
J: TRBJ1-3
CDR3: CARGPGTHSGNTIYF
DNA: TGTGCCAGGGGTCCTGGGACACACTCTGGAAACACCATATATTTT

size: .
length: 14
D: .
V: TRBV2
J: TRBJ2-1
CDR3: CASSDLSRNNEQFF
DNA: TGTGCCAGCAGTGATCTCTCCAGGAACAATGAGCAGTTCTTC

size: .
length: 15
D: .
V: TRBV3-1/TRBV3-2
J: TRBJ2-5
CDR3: CASSQGGGTPSAQYF
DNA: TGTGCCAGCAGCCAAGGGGGCGGGACCCCGTCGGCCCAGTACTTC

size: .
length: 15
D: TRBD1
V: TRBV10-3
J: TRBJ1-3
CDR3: CAIRSPGQTGNTIYF
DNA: TGTGCCATCAGGAGCCCGGGACAGACCGGAAACACCATATATTTT

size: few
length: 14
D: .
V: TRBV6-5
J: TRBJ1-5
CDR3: CASSDGGGNQPQHF
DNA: TGTGCCAGCAGCGATGGGGGGGGAAATCAGCCCCAGCATTTT

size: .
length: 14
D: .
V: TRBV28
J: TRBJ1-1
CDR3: CASRWQGLNTEAFF
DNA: TGTGCCAGCAGGTGGCAGGGGCTGAACACTGAAGCTTTCTTT

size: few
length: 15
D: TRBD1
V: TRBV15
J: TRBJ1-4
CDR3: CATSRDLGQGEKLFF
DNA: TGTGCCACCAGCAGAGACCTCGGACAGGGTGAAAAACTGTTTTTT

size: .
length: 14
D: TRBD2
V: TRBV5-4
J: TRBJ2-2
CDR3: CASTSGGKGGELFF
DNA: TGTGCCAGCACCTCGGGGGGAAAGGGCGGGGAGCTGTTTTTT

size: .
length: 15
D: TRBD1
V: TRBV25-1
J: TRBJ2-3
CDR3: CASGPSGQGTDTQYF
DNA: TGTGCCAGCGGACCGTCGGGACAGGGAACAGATACGCAGTATTTT

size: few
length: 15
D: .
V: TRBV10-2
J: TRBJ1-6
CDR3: CASSSLDRTNSPLHF
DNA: TGCGCCAGCAGTTCCTTAGACAGGACGAATTCACCCCTCCACTTT

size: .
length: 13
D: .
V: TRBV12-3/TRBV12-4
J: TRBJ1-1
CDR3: CASSLSSSGEAFF
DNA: TGTGCCAGCAGTTTGAGTTCTTCTGGTGAAGCTTTCTTT

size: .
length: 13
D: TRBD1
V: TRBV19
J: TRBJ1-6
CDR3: CASTNRGYSPLHF
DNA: TGTGCCAGTACTAACAGGGGTTATTCACCCCTCCACTTT

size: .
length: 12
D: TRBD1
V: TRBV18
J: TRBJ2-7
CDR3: CASRQGSYEQYF
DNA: TGTGCCAGCCGACAGGGCTCCTACGAGCAGTACTTC

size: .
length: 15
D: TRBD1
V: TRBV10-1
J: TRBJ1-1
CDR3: CASTDGTGKTSEAFF
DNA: TGCGCCAGCACGGATGGGACAGGGAAAACTTCTGAAGCTTTCTTT

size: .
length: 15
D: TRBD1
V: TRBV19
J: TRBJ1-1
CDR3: CASSATGGPNTEAFF
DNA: TGTGCCAGTAGCGCCACAGGGGGCCCTAACACTGAAGCTTTCTTT

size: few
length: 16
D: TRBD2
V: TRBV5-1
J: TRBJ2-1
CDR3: CASSFSGGQSGDEQFF
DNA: TGCGCCAGCAGCTTTAGCGGGGGGCAAAGTGGCGATGAGCAGTTCTTC

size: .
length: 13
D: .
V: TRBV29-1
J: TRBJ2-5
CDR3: CSSEGAGQETQYF
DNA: TGCAGCTCGGAAGGGGCAGGGCAAGAGACCCAGTACTTC

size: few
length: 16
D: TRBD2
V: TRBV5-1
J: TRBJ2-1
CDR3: CASSLEGTSGVEEQFF
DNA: TGCGCCAGCAGCTTGGAAGGGACTAGCGGGGTTGAAGAGCAGTTCTTC

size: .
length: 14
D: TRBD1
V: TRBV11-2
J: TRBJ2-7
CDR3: CASSKGQGVHEQYF
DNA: TGTGCCAGCAGCAAAGGACAGGGGGTCCACGAGCAGTACTTC

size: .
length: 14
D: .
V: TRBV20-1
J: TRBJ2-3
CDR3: CSASPGLGTDTQYF
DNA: TGCAGTGCAAGTCCGGGACTTGGCACAGATACGCAGTATTTT

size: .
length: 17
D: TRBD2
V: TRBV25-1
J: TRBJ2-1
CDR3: CASSELSSGGSYNEQFF
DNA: TGTGCCAGCAGTGAACTCTCTAGCGGGGGTTCCTACAATGAGCAGTTCTTC

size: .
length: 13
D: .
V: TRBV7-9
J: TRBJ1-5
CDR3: CASSLTGPQPQHF
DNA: TGTGCCAGCAGCTTGACAGGACCTCAGCCCCAGCATTTT

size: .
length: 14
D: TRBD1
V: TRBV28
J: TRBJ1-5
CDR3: CASNYQQGNQPQHF
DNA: TGTGCCAGCAACTACCAACAGGGGAATCAGCCCCAGCATTTT

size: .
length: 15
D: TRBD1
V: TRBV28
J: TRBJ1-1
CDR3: CASSLTGGRGVEAFF
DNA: TGTGCCAGCAGTTTGACAGGGGGCAGAGGGGTTGAAGCTTTCTTT

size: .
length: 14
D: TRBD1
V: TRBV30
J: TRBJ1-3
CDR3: CAAESRGHKNTIYF
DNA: TGTGCCGCGGAGAGCAGGGGGCATAAAAACACCATATATTTT

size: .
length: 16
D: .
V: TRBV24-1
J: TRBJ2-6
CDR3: CATSPGVSSGANVLTF
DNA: TGTGCCACCAGTCCAGGGGTGAGCTCTGGGGCCAACGTCCTGACTTTC

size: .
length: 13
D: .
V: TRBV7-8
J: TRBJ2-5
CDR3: CASSRGDQETQYF
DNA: TGTGCCAGCAGCCGCGGGGACCAAGAGACCCAGTACTTC

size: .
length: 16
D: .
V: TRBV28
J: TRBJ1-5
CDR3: CASTPAAASSNQPQHF
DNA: TGTGCCAGCACCCCGGCGGCAGCTAGTTCCAATCAGCCCCAGCATTTT